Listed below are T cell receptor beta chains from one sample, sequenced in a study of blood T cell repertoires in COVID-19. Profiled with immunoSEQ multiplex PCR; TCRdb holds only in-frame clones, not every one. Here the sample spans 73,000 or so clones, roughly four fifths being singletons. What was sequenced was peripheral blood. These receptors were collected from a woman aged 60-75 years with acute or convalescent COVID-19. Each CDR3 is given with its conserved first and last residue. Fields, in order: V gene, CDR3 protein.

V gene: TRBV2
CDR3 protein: CASSDRVRGGFETQYF

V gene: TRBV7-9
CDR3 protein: CASSPQGLGTGELFF

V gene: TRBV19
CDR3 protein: CASSIDSSGGTDTQYF

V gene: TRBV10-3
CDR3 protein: CAISEVSTEAFF

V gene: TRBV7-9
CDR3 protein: CASSQGHDSNQPQHF

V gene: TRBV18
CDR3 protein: CASSPDIFYGYTF

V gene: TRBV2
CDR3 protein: CASSRQGVSREEQFF

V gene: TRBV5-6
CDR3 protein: CASRSAGNTEAFF

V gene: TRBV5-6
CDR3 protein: CASSPGTYTYWDYGYTF

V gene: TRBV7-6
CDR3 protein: CASSLVVYGSSSYNEQFF

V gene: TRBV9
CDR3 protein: CASSSRVPAGGYTF

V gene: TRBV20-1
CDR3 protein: CSAQGGGGYTF

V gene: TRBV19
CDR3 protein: CASSRGQNNQPQHF

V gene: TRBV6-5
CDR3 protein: CASSYLRTGGAYGYTF

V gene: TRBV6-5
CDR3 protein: CASGLSGAYEQYF

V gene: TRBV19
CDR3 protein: CASSKDSNANTGELFF

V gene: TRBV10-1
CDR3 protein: CASSPRQGANTEAFF

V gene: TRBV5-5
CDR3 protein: CASSVGVGANTEAFF

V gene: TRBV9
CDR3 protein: CASSALAGTSTDTQYF

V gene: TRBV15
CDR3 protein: CATSRDFGGYSGNTIYF

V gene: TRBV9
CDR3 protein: CASSVADYGYTF

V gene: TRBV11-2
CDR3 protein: CASSLDGGATDTQYF

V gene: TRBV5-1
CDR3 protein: CASSLGGGARAEKLFF

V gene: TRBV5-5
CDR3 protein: CASSWRGEKLFF

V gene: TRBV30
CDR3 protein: CAWMGTGRAPLHF

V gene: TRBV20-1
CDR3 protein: CSASRQANTGELFF

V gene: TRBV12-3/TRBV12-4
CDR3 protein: CASSLVSGNEQFF

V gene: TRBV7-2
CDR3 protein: CASSPWTANDYGYTF

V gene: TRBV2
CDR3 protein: CASPPDRAPYQQYF

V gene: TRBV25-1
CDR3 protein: CASSDNRLASYGYTF

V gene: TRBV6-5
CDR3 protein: CASSRDREMRGGYTF

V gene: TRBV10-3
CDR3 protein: CASTSAGTDTQYF

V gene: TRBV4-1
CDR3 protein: CASSQVLGGAANEKLFF

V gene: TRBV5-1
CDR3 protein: CASSLTPDRGLGYTF

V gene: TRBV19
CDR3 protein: CASSIGMGGSNEKLFF

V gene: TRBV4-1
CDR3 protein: CASSPQERVMGEAFF

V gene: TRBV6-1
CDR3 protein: CASSEAFGTGATLSGANVLTF

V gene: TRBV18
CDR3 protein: CASSPTGTGGFGNTEAFF

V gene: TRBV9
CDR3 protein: CASDTGGEDDQPQHF

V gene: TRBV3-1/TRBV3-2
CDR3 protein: CASSPSGGRFRGYTF

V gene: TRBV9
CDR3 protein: CASSVRRGDNEQFF

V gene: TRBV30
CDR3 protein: CAWSQGREQFF

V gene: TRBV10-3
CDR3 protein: CAIKGSGGGYTF

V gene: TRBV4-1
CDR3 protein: CASSHPSIYEQYF

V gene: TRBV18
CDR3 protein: CASSPRRSDSPLHF

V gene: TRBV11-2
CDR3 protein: CASSKNRDSSEAFF

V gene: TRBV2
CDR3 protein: CASSPGGGGADTQYF

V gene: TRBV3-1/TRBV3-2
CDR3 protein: CASSQSEKSNGYTF

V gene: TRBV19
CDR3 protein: CASRERGGTTEAFF

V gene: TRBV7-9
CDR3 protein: CASSLSAGELFF

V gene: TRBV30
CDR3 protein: CAWTVAYSYGYTF

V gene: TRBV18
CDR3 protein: CASSPVSGRVSYEQYF

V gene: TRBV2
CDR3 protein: CASSVYNSNTEAFF

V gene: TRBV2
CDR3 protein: CASSDWETNEKLFF

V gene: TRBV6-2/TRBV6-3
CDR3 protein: CASSGQGANTGELFF

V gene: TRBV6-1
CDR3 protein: CASSEHGPGGYTF

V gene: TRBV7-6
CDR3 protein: CASSRNGETQYF

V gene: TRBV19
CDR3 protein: CASSVGQGTGGYTF

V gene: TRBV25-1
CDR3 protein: CASSSWGSANEKLFF